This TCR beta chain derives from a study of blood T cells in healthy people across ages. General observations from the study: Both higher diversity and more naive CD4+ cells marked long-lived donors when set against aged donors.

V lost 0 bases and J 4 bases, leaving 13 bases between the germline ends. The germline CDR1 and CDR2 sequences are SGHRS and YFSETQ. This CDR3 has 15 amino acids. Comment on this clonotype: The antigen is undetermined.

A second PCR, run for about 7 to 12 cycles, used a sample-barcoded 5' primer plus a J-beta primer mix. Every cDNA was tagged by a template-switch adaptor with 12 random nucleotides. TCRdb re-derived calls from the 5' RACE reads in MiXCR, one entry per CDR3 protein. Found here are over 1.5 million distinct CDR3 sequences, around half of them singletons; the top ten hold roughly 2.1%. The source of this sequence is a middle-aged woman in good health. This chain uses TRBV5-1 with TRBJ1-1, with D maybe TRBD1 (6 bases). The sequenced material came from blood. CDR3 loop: CASSLVTARGTEAFF. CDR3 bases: TGCGCCAGCAGCTTGGTGACAGCCAGGGGCACTGAAGCTTTCTTT.